This T cell receptor (beta chain) was identified during a study of blood T cell repertoires in COVID-19. The protocol was immunoSEQ multiplex PCR, while the TCRdb copy is restricted to in-frame clones and leaves out a portion. The repertoire holds 200,000 or so clones, with under 90% as singletons. The germline V gene encodes CDR1 MGHRA and CDR2 YSYEKL. V was cut by 1 base and J by 3 bases, with 22 bases left in between. This CDR3 region has 19 residues. The TCR sequence derives from a young man with active or convalescent COVID-19. Sequencing used peripheral blood. J is TRBJ1-5 and V is TRBV4-1; D is possibly TRBD1 (5 bases). CDR3 bases: TGCGCCAGCAGCCAAGTTTTCATTTCTGTCGCAGGGATCAATCAGCCCCAGCATTTT. Protein sequence: CASSQVFISVAGINQPQHF.